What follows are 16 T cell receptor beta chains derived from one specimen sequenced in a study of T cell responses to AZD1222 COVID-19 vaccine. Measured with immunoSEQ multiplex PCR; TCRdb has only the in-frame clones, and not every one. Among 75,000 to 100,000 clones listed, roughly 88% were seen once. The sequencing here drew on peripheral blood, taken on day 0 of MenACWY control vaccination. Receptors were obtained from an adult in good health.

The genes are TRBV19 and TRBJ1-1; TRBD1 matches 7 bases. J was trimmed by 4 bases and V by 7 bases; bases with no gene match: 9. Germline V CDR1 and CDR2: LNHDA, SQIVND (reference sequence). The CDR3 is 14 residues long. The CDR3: CASKSTGSFTEAFF. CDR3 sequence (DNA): TGTGCCAGTAAGTCGACAGGGAGTTTCACTGAAGCTTTCTTT. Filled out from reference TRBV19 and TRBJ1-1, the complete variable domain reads DGGITQSPKYLFRKEGQNVTLSCEQNLNHDAMYWYRQDPGQGLRLIYYSQIVNDFQKGDIAEGYSVSREKKESFPLTVTSAQKNPTAFYLCASKSTGSFTEAFFGQGTRLTVV.

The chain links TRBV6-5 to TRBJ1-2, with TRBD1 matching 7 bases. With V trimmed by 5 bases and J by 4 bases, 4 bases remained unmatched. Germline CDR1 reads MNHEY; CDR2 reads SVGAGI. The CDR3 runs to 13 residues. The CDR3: CASSRDSLYGYTF. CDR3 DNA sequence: TGTGCCAGCAGTCGGGACAGCCTCTATGGCTACACCTTC.

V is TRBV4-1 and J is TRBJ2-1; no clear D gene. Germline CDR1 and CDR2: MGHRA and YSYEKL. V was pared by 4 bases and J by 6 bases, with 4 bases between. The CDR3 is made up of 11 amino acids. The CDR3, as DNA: TGCGCCAGCAGCCTCCTCAATGAGCAGTTCTTC. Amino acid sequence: CASSLLNEQFF.

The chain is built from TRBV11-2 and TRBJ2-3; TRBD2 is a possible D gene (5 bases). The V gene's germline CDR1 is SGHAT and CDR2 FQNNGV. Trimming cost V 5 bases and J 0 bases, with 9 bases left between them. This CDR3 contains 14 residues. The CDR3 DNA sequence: TGTGCCAGCAGCCGTTGGACTAGCACAGATACGCAGTATTTT. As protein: CASSRWTSTDTQYF.

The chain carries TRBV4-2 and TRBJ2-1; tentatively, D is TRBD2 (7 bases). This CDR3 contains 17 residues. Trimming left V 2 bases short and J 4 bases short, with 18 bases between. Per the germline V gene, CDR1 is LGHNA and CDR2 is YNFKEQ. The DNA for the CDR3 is TGTGCCAGCAGCCAATCCCGGGGGGCCCTCTCATACAATGAGCAGTTCTTC. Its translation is CASSQSRGALSYNEQFF.

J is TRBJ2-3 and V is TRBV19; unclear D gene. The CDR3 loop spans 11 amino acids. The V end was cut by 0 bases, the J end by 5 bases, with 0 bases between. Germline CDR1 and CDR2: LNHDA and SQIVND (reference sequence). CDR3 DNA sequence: TGTGCCAGTAGTATAGAAGATACGCAGTATTTT. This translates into CASSIEDTQYF.

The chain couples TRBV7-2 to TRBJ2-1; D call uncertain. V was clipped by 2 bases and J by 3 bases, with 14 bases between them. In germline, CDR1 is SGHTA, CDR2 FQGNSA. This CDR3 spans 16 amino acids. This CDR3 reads CASSLIRSRNYNEQFF. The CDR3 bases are TGTGCCAGCAGCTTAATACGTAGCAGAAACTACAATGAGCAGTTCTTC.

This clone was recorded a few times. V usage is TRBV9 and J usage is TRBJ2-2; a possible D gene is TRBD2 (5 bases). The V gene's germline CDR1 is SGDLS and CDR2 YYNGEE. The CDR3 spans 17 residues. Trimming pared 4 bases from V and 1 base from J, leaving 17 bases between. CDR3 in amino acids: CASSPWGKDLNTGELFF. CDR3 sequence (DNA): TGTGCCAGCAGCCCGTGGGGTAAGGACTTGAACACCGGGGAGCTGTTTTTT.

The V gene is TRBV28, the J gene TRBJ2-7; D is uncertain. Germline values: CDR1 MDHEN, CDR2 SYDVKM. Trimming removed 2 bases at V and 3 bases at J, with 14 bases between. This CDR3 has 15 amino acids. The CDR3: CASSLRNRYYYEQYF. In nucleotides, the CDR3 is TGTGCCAGCAGTTTAAGAAACAGATATTACTACGAGCAGTACTTC.

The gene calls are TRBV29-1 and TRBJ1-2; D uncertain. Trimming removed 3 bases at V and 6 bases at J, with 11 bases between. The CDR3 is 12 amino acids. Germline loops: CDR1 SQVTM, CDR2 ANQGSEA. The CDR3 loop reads CSVETPGHGYTF. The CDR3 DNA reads TGCAGCGTTGAGACGCCAGGACATGGCTACACCTTC. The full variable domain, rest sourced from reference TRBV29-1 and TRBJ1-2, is SAVISQKPSRDICQRGTSLTIQCQVDSQVTMMFWYRQQPGQSLTLIATANQGSEATYESGFVIDKFPISRPNLTFSTLTVSNMSPEDSSIYLCSVETPGHGYTFGSGTRLTVV.

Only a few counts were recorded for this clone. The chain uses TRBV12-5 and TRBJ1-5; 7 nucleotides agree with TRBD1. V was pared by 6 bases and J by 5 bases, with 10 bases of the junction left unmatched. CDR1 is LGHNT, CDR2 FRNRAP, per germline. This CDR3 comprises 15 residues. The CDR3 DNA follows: TGTGCTAGTGGAACAGGGGACGACAGTGATCAGCCCCAGCATTTT. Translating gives CASGTGDDSDQPQHF. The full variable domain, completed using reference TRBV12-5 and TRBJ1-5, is DARVTQTPRHKVTEMGQEVTMRCQPILGHNTVFWYRQTMMQGLELLAYFRNRAPLDDSGMPKDRFSAEMPDATLATLKIQPSEPRDSAVYFCASGTGDDSDQPQHFGDGTRLSIL.

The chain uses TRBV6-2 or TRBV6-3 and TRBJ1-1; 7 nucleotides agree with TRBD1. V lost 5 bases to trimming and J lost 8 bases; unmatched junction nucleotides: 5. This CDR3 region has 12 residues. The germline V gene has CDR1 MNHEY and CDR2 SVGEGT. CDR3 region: CASSNLDREAFF. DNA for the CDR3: TGTGCCAGCAGTAACCTGGACAGGGAAGCTTTCTTT.

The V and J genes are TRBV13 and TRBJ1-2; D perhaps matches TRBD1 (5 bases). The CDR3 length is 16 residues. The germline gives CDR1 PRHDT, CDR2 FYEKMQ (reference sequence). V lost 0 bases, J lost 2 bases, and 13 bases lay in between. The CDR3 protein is CASSLGATDRNYGYTF. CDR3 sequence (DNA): TGTGCCAGCAGCTTAGGCGCGACAGACCGAAACTATGGCTACACCTTC.

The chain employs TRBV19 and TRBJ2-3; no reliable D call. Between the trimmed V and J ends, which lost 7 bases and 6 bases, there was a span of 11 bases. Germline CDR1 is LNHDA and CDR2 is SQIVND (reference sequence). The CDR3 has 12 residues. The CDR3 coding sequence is TGTGCCAGTATCTCCCCCGGGGATACGCAGTATTTT. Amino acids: CASISPGDTQYF.

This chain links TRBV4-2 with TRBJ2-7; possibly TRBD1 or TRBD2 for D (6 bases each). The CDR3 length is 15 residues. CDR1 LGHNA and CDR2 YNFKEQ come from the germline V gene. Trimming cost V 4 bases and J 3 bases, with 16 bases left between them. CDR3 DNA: TGTGCCAGCAGCCTAGGGGGTGGGCGGGGCTACGAGCAGTACTTC. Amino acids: CASSLGGGRGYEQYF.

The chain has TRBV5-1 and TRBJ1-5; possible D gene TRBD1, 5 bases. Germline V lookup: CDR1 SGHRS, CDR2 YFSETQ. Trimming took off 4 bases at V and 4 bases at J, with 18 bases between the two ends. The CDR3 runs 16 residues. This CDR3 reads CASSPEGGVRNQPQHF. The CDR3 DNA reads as TGCGCCAGCAGCCCGGAAGGAGGGGTGAGGAATCAGCCCCAGCATTTT. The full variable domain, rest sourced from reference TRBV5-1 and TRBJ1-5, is KAGVTQTPRYLIKTRGQQVTLSCSPISGHRSVSWYQQTPGQGLQFLFEYFSETQRNKGNFPGRFSGRQFSNSRSEMNVSTLELGDSALYLCASSPEGGVRNQPQHFGDGTRLSIL.